The 8 T cell receptor beta chains below were found in one sample sequenced in a study of Graves' ophthalmopathy and Graves' hyperthyroidism. The authors amplified TCR beta CDR3 regions, and they did so from RNA transcripts for repertoire sequencing. First-round RT-PCR with HTBI primers preceded a second-round multiplex PCR. TCRdb recomputed calls from the multiplex PCR reads with MiXCR, one row per CDR3 protein. The sample shows about 550,000 distinct CDR3 sequences, under 45% of them seen only once. The sample was peripheral blood or thyroid tissue (not recorded which). The source of these receptors is an adult man with Graves' hyperthyroidism.

This clonotype appeared many times. The chain has TRBV20-1 and TRBJ1-1; no reliable D call. The V end lost 1 base, the J end lost 5 bases, and 5 bases lay between the germline ends. This CDR3 has 11 amino acids. Germline loops: CDR1 DFQATT, CDR2 SNEGSKA (reference sequence). In DNA, the CDR3 is TGCAGTGCTAGAGGTGGGACTGAAGCTTTCTTT. It encodes CSARGGTEAFF.

The chain joins TRBV25-1 to TRBJ2-7; tentatively, D is TRBD2 (5 bases). Germline CDR1 is MGHDK and CDR2 is SYGVNS. Deletions cut 11 bases from V and 1 base from J, with 18 bases between. This CDR3 is built from 14 residues. The CDR3 sequence: CALKALRGSYEQYF. Here the CDR3 DNA reads TGTGCCCTCAAGGCGCTACGGGGTTCCTACGAGCAGTACTTC.

Only one count was recorded for this clonotype. This chain joins TRBV4-1 and TRBJ2-2, with TRBD1 matching 10 bases. The germline CDR1 and CDR2 sequences are MGHRA and YSYEKL. This CDR3 contains 17 residues. The V segment lost 4 bases and the J segment 7 bases; nucleotides outside the gene matches: 12. The CDR3 region has the DNA TGCGCCAGCAGCCGCCTAACCGACAGGGGGCGCTTCGGGGAGCTGTTTTTT. Translating gives CASSRLTDRGRFGELFF.

This clonotype was seen ten or more times. The rearrangement joins TRBV20-1 to TRBJ1-5, with D unresolved. V was pared by 6 bases and J by 0 bases, with 15 bases between. CDR3 size: 15 residues. Germline lookup yields CDR1 DFQATT and CDR2 SNEGSKA (reference sequence). This CDR3 reads CSAQPREGSNQPQHF. The CDR3 DNA sequence: TGCAGTGCCCAACCCCGGGAAGGTAGCAATCAGCCCCAGCATTTT.

In this sample, this clonotype turned up a few times. V usage is TRBV20-1 and J usage is TRBJ2-3; D perhaps matches TRBD2 (5 bases). There are 15 residues in the CDR3. Germline V gene sequence: CDR1 DFQATT, CDR2 SNEGSKA (reference sequence). Trimming took 3 bases from V and 2 from J, leaving 15 bases between them. CDR3 coding DNA: TGCAGTGCTAGGCAATTGGAGCGGAACACAGATACGCAGTATTTT. It encodes CSARQLERNTDTQYF.

The chain carries TRBV2 and TRBJ1-5; 10 bases match TRBD1. The germline V gene encodes CDR1 SNHLY and CDR2 FYNNEI. Losses at the gene ends were 6 bases for V and 1 base for J; bases not matched to a gene: 3. CDR3 length: 15 residues. The CDR3 is CASRKGQGSNQPQHF. DNA of the CDR3: TGTGCCAGCAGGAAGGGACAGGGGAGCAATCAGCCCCAGCATTTT.

At least ten counts were recorded for this clonotype. This rearrangement joins TRBV7-6 to TRBJ1-2; D perhaps matches TRBD1 (6 bases). The V gene lost 0 bases and the J gene lost 7 bases, with 18 bases spanning the gap. Per the germline V gene, CDR1 is SGHVS and CDR2 is FNYEAQ. The CDR3 is 16 amino acids. The CDR3 DNA follows: TGTGCCAGCAGCTTAGCTCCCGGGACAACAGGAGTTGGCTACACCTTC. This translates into CASSLAPGTTGVGYTF.

The chain joins TRBV6-1 to TRBJ1-3, with 7 bases matching TRBD1. Germline V gives CDR1 MNHNS, CDR2 SASEGT. The CDR3 length is 15 residues. With 6 bases clipped from V and 4 bases from J, the junction kept 9 bases outside the gene matches. CDR3 in DNA: TGTGCCAGCAGGATAAACACAGGGGACGGAAACACCATATATTTT. It is translated as CASRINTGDGNTIYF.